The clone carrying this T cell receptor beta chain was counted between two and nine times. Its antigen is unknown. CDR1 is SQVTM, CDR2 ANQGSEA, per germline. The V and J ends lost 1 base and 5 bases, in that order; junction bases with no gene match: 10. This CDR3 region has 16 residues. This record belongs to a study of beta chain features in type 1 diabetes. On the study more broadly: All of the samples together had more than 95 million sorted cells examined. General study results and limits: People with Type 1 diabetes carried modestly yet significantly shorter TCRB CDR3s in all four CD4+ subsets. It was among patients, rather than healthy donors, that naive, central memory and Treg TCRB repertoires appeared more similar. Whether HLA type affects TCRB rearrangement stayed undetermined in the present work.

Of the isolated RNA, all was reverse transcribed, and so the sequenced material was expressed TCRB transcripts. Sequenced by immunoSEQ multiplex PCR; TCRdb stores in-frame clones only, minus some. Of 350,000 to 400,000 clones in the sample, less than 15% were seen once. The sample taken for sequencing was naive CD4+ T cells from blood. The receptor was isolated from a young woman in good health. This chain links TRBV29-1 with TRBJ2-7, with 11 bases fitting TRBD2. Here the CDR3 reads CSVEGGGTSGSNEQYF. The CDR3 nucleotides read TGCAGCGTTGAAGGTGGTGGTACTAGCGGGAGTAACGAGCAGTACTTC.